This TCR beta chain was retrieved from a study of blood T cell repertoires in COVID-19. Turning to the study itself: The United States, Italy and Spain supplied acute and convalescent COVID-19 samples. T cells, B-cell-depleted T cells, or PBMCs provided the cDNA or gDNA that served as material.

Trimming removed 6 bases at V and 4 bases at J, with 16 bases between. CDR3 length: 15 amino acids. Germline CDR1 is MNHEY and CDR2 is SMNVEV (reference sequence). The data were produced by immunoSEQ multiplex PCR, yet TCRdb's version contains in-frame clones alone and is incomplete. The sample has fewer than 75,000 clones; approximately 90% are singletons. This clone was counted once. The sequenced sample was peripheral blood. This chain uses TRBV27 with TRBJ2-1, with D possibly being TRBD2 (7 bases). The source is a man aged 65 to 85 with acute or convalescent COVID-19. CDR3: CASSGGPYKYNEQFF. The CDR3 DNA reads TGTGCCAGCAGCGGGGGGCCTTATAAATACAATGAGCAGTTCTTC.